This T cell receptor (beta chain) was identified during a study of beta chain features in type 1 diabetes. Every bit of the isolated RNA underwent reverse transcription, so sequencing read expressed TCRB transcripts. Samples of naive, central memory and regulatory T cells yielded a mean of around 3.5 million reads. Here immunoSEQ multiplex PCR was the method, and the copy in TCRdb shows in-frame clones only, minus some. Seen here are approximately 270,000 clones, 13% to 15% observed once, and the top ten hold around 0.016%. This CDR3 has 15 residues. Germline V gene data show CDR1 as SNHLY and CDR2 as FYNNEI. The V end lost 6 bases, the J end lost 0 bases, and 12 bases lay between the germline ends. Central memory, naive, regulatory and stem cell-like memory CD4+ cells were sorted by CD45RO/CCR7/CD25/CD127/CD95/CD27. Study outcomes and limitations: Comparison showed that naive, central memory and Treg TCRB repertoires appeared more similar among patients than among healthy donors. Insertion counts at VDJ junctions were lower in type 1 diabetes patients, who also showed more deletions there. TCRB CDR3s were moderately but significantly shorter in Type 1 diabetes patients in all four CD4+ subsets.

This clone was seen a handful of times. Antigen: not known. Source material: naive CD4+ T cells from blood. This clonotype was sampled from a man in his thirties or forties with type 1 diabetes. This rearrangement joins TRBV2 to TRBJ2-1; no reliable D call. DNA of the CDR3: TGTGCCAGCAGCTCGCTAAGGAGCTCCTACAATGAGCAGTTCTTC. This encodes CASSSLRSSYNEQFF.